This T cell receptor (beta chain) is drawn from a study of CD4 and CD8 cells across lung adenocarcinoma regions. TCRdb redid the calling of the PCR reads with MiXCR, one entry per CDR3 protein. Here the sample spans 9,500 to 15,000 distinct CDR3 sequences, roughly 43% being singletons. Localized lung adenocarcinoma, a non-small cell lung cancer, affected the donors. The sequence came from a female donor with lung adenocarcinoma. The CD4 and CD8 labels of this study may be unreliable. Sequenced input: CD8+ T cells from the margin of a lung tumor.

The CDR3 loop reads CASRARTSGSFDEQFF. CDR3 nucleotides: TGTGCCAGCAGAGCCCGGACTAGCGGGAGTTTCGATGAGCAGTTCTTC. The chain combines TRBV6-1 with TRBJ2-1; 13 nucleotides match TRBD2. The trim removed 6 bases at V and 8 bases at J, leaving 10 bases unmatched. Germline CDR1 MNHNS, CDR2 SASEGT. CDR3 size: 16 residues.